A selection of T cell receptor beta chains follows, all from one sample in a study of blood T cell repertoires in COVID-19. Profiling relied on immunoSEQ multiplex PCR, and the TCRdb table lists in-frame clones only, not all of them. The sample has around 210,000 clones, 75% to 85% seen once; the top ten hold more than 4.5%. Input material: peripheral blood. The receptors come from a middle-aged man with COVID-19, enrolled during active disease. Each CDR3 is given without its conserved first and last residue.

V gene	J gene	CDR3 protein
TRBV3-1/TRBV3-2	TRBJ1-1	ASSQAQGNTEAF
TRBV7-3	TRBJ1-1	ASSQTGQGSTEAF
TRBV6-5	TRBJ2-5	ASSYSKGAGETQY
TRBV28	TRBJ2-3	ASTTTGELDTQY
TRBV5-1	TRBJ1-1	ASSLDPGGTVNTEAF
TRBV30	TRBJ1-6	AWSVVSSYNSPLH
TRBV15	TRBJ2-5	ATSRDEERGTQY
TRBV5-1	TRBJ1-4	ASSLGASGGNEKLF
TRBV4-1	TRBJ2-3	ASSLGQGAADTQY
TRBV29-1	TRBJ1-4	SVGGRAHEKLF
TRBV18	TRBJ2-1	ASSPPVSPGNEQF
TRBV27	TRBJ2-1	ASSPKGGRTSGGLSYNEQF
TRBV9	TRBJ2-7	ASSPHGGALSSYEQY
TRBV7-8	TRBJ2-1	ASSLGRGLLDEQF
TRBV4-2	TRBJ2-4	ASSQVPGGSTKNIQY
TRBV4-2	TRBJ2-3	ASSQGQGDTQY
TRBV2	TRBJ1-1	ASSVRTQGGAF
TRBV19	TRBJ2-5	ASSPSGETQY
TRBV5-1	TRBJ1-1	ASSSTTMGTEAF
TRBV2	TRBJ1-3	ASSEVWAYSGNTIY
TRBV5-5	TRBJ1-1	ASSWATGGTEAF
TRBV7-2	TRBJ1-5	ASAVWTGRNQPQH
TRBV10-3	TRBJ2-2	AISAFGRRGGTKNTGELF
TRBV7-6	TRBJ2-5	ASSLGSGALGETQY
TRBV29-1	TRBJ2-1	SVEGKVEGASPSEQF
TRBV4-1	TRBJ1-2	ASSQDDRGGYT
TRBV7-9	TRBJ1-5	AGGADSNQPQH
TRBV30	TRBJ1-6	AWSVASRSPLH
TRBV6-6	TRBJ1-6	ASSPPDGKNSPLH
TRBV27	TRBJ1-1	ASSFRGQAEAF
TRBV5-4	TRBJ2-1	ASSPPGQGAYEQF
TRBV4-1	TRBJ2-3	ASSQAAGPSVGYTQY
TRBV7-9	TRBJ2-3	ASSRRLLSTDTQY
TRBV11-3	TRBJ2-2	ASRDGGTANTGELF
TRBV2	TRBJ1-1	ASSGTQNTEAF
TRBV9	TRBJ2-3	ASSVTSGGAEVSTDTQY
TRBV11-2	TRBJ1-2	ASSPAGGYGYT
TRBV6-1	TRBJ2-7	ASSEALHRSSYEQY
TRBV5-4	TRBJ2-3	ASSVTSGGPHSAQY
TRBV6-6	TRBJ1-6	ASSYSETSPLH
TRBV5-1	TRBJ2-7	ASSLESVYEQY
TRBV7-2	TRBJ1-2	ASSFFGDGYT
TRBV18	TRBJ2-7	ASSQDRGAYEQY
TRBV5-1	TRBJ2-1	ASSPPGTSNNEQF
TRBV11-2	TRBJ2-7	ASSRSSYEQY
TRBV10-1	TRBJ2-5	ASSIGQKETQY
TRBV18	TRBJ2-3	ASSPRAGGTDTQY
TRBV5-1	TRBJ2-7	ASSLEPFYEQY
TRBV5-4	TRBJ1-2	ASSGRDSINGAYGYT
TRBV4-2	TRBJ1-6	ASSQDGQGASPLH
TRBV6-1	TRBJ2-1	ASSEGLSSYNEQF
TRBV6-2/TRBV6-3	TRBJ1-2	ASSPLQGTGYGYT
TRBV7-8	TRBJ1-5	ASSHTGQLFYSNQPQH